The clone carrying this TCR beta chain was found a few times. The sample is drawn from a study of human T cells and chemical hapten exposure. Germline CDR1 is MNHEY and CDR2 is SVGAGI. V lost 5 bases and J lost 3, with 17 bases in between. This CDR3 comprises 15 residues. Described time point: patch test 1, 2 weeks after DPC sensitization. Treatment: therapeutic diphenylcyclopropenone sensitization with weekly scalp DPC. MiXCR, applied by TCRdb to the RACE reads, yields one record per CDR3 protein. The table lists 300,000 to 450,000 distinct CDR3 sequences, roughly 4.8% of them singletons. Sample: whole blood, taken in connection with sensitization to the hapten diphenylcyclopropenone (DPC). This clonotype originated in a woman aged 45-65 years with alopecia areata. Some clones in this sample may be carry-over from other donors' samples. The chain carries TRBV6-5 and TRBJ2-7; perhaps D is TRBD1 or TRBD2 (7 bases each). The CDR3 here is CASSRGGGGNYEQYF. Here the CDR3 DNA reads TGTGCCAGCAGTCGCGGGGGAGGGGGCAACTACGAGCAGTACTTC.